This T cell receptor beta chain was identified during a study of technical replicates of blood from a few donors. This table comes from immunoSEQ multiplex PCR, and its TCRdb copy is limited to in-frame clones, with some not included. This sample has almost 55,000 clones, with 94% found just once. Trimming took 4 bases from V and 6 from J; bases not matched to a gene: 10. Per germline, CDR1 SGHNT and CDR2 YYREEE (reference sequence). The CDR3 has 16 amino acids. The source is a human donor in good health. The chain joins TRBV5-4 to TRBJ2-5; 12 bases match TRBD2. Material for sequencing was T cells isolated from PBMCs. The CDR3, as DNA: TGTGCCAGCAGCGCAGCCTCTAGCGGGGGGGAACAGACCCAGTACTTC. Translating gives CASSAASSGGEQTQYF. Based on the CDR3 plus reference TRBV5-4 and TRBJ2-5, the full variable domain is ETGVTQSPTHLIKTRGQQVTLRCSSQSGHNTVSWYQQALGQGPQFIFQYYREEENGRGNFPPRFSGLQFPNYSSELNVNALELDDSALYLCASSAASSGGEQTQYFGPGTRLLVL.